Presented here are 8 T cell receptor beta chains from one specimen sequenced in a study of CD8+ T cells in alopecia areata. RNA was isolated and reverse transcribed to cDNA, the sequencing template. The repertoire was sequenced with immunoSEQ multiplex PCR; TCRdb's copy has only in-frame clones and lacks some. The sample has 200,000 to 250,000 clones; more than 45% are singletons. Treatment denoted: oral pan-JAK inhibitor, 5-10 mg twice daily. Here the sequenced sample was CD4+ T cells sorted from blood, taken at week 4, from a patient treated with tofacitinib. The receptors were sampled from a human donor with alopecia areata.

This clone was seen a few times. This chain uses TRBV28 with TRBJ2-5, with 7 bases that match TRBD1. Germline CDR1 reads MDHEN; CDR2 reads SYDVKM. The CDR3 consists of 15 residues. After removal of 3 bases from V and 2 bases from J, the junction contained 6 bases not matched to a gene. The CDR3 here is CASSLGVRGQETQYF. In DNA, the CDR3 is TGTGCCAGCAGTTTGGGCGTCAGGGGGCAAGAGACCCAGTACTTC.

This clone was observed at least ten times. The V gene is TRBV15, the J gene TRBJ1-5; D gene unclear. The germline V gene has CDR1 LNHNV and CDR2 YYDKDF (reference sequence). The CDR3 runs to 16 residues. Trimming cost V 1 base and J 0 bases, with 10 bases left between them. Here the CDR3 reads CATSRVPPDSNQPQHF. CDR3 bases: TGTGCCACCAGCAGAGTCCCGCCGGATAGCAATCAGCCCCAGCATTTT.

This chain links TRBV5-1 with TRBJ2-7; 8 bases align to TRBD1. Germline V gives CDR1 SGHRS, CDR2 YFSETQ. J gave up 3 bases and V 7 bases, and 6 bases lay outside the gene matches. CDR3 length equals 13 residues. The CDR3 nucleotides read TGCGCCAGCGGGAAGACAGGGGACTACGAGCAGTACTTC. Its translation: CASGKTGDYEQYF. Drawing the rest from reference TRBV5-1 and TRBJ2-7, the complete variable domain is KAGVTQTPRYLIKTRGQQVTLSCSPISGHRSVSWYQQTPGQGLQFLFEYFSETQRNKGNFPGRFSGRQFSNSRSEMNVSTLELGDSALYLCASGKTGDYEQYFGPGTRLTVT.

This chain joins TRBV6-1 and TRBJ2-1, with TRBD1 identical over 8 bases. Germline lookup yields CDR1 MNHNS and CDR2 SASEGT. The CDR3 has 13 amino acids. Losses at the gene ends were 6 bases for V and 12 bases for J; bases not matched to a gene: 10. The CDR3 sequence: CASSSGQANLQFF. Here the CDR3 DNA reads TGTGCCAGCAGCTCGGGACAGGCAAATCTGCAGTTCTTC.

The genes are TRBV15 and TRBJ2-2; no clear D gene. Germline values: CDR1 LNHNV, CDR2 YYDKDF (reference sequence). The CDR3 runs 13 residues. Trimming pared 1 base from V and 5 bases from J, leaving 5 bases between. CDR3 nucleotides: TGTGCCACCAGCAGAGCTAGTACCGGGGAGCTGTTTTTT. It codes for CATSRASTGELFF. Supplemented by reference TRBV15 and TRBJ2-2, the full variable domain reads DAMVIQNPRYQVTQFGKPVTLSCSQTLNHNVMYWYQQKSSQAPKLLFHYYDKDFNNEADTPDNFQSRRPNTSFCFLDIRSPGLGDTAMYLCATSRASTGELFFGEGSRLTVL.

The genes are TRBV2 and TRBJ2-7; D remains ambiguous. The germline CDR1 and CDR2 sequences are SNHLY and FYNNEI. V lost 8 bases and J 2 bases, leaving 7 bases between the germline ends. The CDR3 is 11 residues long. Here the CDR3 reads CASAETYEQYF. The DNA of the CDR3 is TGTGCCAGCGCCGAGACCTACGAGCAGTACTTC.

The chain joins TRBV29-1 to TRBJ2-1; D gene ambiguous. The CDR3 has 12 amino acids. Trimming took 7 bases from V and 4 from J, leaving 11 bases between them. The germline gives CDR1 SQVTM, CDR2 ANQGSEA. Written as DNA, the CDR3 is TGCAGCGGGGCCGACATTTACAATGAGCAGTTCTTC. As protein: CSGADIYNEQFF.

This clone was found a few times. This chain joins TRBV10-3 and TRBJ2-3, with 7 bases identical to TRBD2. Losses at the gene ends were 3 bases for V and 3 bases for J; bases not matched to a gene: 12. The CDR3 runs 17 residues. Germline V gives CDR1 ENHRY, CDR2 SYGVKD. The CDR3 spells CAISDPRGRGITDTQYF. The CDR3 DNA sequence: TGTGCCATCAGTGACCCCCGCGGGCGGGGGATAACAGATACGCAGTATTTT.